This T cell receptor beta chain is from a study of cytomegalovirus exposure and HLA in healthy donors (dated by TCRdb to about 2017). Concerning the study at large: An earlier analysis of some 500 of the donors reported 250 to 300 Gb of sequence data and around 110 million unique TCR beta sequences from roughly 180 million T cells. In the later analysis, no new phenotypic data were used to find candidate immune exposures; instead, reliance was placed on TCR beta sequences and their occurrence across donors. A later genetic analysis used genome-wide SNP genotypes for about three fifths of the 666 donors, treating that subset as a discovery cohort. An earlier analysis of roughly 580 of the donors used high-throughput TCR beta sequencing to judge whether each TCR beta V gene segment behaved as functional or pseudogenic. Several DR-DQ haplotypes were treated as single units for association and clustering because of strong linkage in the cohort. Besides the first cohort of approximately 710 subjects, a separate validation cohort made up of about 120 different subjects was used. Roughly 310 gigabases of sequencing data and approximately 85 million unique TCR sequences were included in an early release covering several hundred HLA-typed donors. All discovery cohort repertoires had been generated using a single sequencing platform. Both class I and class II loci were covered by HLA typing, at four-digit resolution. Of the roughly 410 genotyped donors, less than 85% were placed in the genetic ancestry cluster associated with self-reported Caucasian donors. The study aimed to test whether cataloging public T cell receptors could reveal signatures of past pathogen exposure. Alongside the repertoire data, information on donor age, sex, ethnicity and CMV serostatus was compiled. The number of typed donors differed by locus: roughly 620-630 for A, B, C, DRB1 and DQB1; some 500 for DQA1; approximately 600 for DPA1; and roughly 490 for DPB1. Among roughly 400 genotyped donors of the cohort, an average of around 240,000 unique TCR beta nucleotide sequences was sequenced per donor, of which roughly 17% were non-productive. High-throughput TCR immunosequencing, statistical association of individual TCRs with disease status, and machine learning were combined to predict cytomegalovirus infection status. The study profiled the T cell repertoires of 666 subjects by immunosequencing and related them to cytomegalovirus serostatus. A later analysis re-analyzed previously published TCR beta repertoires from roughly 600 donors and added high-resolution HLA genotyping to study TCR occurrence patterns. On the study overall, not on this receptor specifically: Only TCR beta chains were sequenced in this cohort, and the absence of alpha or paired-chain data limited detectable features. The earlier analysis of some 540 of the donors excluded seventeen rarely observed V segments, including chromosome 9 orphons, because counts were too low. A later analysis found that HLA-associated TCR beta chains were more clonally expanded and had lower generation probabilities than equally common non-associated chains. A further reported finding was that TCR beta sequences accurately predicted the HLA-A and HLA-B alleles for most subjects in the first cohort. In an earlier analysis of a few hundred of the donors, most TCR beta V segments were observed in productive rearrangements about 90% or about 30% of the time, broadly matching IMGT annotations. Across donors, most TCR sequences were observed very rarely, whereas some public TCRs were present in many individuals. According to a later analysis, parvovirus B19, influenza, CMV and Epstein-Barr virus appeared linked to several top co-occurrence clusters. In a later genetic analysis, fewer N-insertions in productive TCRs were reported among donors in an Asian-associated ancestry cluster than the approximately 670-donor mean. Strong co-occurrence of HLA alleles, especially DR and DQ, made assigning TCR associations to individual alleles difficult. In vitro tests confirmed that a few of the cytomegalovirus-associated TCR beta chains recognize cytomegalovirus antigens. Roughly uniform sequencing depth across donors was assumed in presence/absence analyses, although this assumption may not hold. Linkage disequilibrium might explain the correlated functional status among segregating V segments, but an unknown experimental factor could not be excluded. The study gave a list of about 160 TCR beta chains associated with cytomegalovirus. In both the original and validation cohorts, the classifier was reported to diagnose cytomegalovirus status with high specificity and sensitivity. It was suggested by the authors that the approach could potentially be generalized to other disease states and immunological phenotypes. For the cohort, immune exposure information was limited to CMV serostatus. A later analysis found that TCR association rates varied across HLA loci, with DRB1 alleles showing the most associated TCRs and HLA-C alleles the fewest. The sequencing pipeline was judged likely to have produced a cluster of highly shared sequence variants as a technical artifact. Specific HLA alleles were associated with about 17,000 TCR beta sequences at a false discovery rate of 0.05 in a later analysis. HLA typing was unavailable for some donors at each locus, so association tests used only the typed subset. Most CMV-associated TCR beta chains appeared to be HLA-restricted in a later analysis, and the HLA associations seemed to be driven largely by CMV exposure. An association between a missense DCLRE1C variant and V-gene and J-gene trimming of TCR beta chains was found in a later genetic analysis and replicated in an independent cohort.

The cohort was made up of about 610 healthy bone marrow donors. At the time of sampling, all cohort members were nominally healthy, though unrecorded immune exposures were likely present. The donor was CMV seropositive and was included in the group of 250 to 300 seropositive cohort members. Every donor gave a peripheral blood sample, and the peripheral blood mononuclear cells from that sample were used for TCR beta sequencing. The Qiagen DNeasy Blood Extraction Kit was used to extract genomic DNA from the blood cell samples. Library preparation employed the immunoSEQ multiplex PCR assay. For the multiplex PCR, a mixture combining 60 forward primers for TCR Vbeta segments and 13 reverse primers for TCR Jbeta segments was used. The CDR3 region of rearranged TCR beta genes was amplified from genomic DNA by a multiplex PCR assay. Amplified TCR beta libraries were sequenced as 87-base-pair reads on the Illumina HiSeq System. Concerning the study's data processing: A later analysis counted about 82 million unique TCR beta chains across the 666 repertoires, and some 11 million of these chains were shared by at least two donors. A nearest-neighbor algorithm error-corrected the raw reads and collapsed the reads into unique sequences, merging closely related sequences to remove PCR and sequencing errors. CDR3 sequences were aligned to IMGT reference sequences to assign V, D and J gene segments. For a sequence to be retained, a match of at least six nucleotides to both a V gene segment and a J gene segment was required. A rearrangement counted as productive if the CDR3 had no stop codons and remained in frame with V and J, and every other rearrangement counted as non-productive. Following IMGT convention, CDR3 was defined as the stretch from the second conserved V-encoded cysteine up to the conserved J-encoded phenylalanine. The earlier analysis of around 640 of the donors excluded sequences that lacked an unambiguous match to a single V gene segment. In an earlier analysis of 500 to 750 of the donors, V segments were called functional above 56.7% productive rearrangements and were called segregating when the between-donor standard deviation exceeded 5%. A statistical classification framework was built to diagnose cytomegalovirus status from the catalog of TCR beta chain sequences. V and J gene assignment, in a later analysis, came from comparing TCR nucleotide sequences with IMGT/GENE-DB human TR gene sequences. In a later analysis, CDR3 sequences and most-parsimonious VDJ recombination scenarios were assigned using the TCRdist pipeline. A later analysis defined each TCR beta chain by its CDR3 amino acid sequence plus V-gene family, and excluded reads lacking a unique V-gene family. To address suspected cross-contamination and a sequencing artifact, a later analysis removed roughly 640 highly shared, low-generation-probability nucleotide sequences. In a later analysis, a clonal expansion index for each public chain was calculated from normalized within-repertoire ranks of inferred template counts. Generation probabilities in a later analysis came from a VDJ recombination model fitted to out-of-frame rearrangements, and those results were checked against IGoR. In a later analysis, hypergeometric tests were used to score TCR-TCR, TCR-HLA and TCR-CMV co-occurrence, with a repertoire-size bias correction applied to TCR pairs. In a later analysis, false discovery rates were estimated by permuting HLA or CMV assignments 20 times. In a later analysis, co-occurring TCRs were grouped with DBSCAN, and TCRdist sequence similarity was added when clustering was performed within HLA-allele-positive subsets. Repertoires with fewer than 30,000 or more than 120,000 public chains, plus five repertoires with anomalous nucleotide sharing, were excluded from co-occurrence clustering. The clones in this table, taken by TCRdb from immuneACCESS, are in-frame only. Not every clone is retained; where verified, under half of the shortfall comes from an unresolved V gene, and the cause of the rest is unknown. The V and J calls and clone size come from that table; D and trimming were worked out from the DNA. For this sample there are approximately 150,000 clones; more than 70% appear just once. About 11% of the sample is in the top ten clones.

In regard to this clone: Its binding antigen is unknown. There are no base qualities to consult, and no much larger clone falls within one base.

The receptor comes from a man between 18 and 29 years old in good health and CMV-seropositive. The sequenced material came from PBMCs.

In nucleotides, the sequence is TGCGCCAGCAGCGGGAGCTCCTACAATGAGCAGTTCTTC. This yields the protein CASSGSSYNEQFF. This chain is built from TRBV5-1 and TRBJ2-1, and possibly TRBD2, on 5 matching bases. Relative to germline, V is 4 bases shorter and J is 0 bases shorter, with 5 bases between their ends. Via the germline V gene, CDR1 is SGHRS and CDR2 YFSETQ. The CDR3, cysteine through phenylalanine, is 13 amino acids long. Left in the record is the CDR3 DNA by itself, 39 bases read in frame from the first base.